This T cell receptor (beta chain) was recovered during a study of blood T cell repertoires in COVID-19. For the study at large: The study drew acute and convalescent COVID-19 samples from the United States, Italy and Spain.

This CDR3 region has 14 residues. V was clipped by 2 bases and J by 6 bases, with 13 bases between them. Germline V gives CDR1 SNHLY, CDR2 FYNNEI. TCRdb's copy holds only in-frame clones and misses some; the assay was immunoSEQ multiplex PCR. The sample shows around 15,000 clones, about 87% of them seen only once. The TCR comes from a human donor in a cohort sampled during active COVID-19. Sequencing was performed on peripheral blood. This rearrangement joins TRBV2 to TRBJ1-2; D perhaps matches TRBD1 (5 bases). CDR3 region: CASSESGLLNGYTF. As DNA, the CDR3 is TGTGCCAGCAGTGAATCAGGGCTCCTAAATGGCTACACCTTC.